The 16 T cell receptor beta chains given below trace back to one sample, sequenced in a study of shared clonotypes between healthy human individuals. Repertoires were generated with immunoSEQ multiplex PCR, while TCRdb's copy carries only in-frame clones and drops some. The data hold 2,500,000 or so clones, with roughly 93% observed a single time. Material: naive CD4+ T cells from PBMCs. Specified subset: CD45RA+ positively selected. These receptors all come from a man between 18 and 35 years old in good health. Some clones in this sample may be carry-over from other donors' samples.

CDR3 nucleotides: TGTGCCAGCAGCCGAAATCCTCTGCGCGGACTAGCGGGCGCCTACAATGAGCAGTTCTTC. It specifies CASSRNPLRGLAGAYNEQFF. The V and J genes are TRBV9 and TRBJ2-1, with 11 bases that match TRBD2. Germline V gene lookup returns CDR1 SGDLS and CDR2 YYNGEE. There are 20 residues in the CDR3. J was trimmed by 2 bases and V by 4 bases; bases with no gene match: 17. The full variable domain, completed using reference TRBV9 and TRBJ2-1, is DSGVTQTPKHLITATGQRVTLRCSPRSGDLSVYWYQQSLDQGLQFLIQYYNGEERAKGNILERFSAQQFPDLHSELNLSSLELGDSALYFCASSRNPLRGLAGAYNEQFFGPGTRLTVL.

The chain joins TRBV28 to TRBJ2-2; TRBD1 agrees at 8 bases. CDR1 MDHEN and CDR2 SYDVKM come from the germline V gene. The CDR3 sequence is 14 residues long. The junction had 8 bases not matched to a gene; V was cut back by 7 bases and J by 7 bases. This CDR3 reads CASTLDRAGGELFF. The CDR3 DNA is TGTGCCAGCACCTTGGACAGGGCGGGCGGGGAGCTGTTTTTT.

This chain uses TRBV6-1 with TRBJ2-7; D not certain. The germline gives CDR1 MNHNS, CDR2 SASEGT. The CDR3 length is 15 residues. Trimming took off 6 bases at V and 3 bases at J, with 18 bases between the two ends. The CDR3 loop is CASSLTPVTDYEQYF. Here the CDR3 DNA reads TGTGCCAGCAGCCTAACACCGGTCACCGACTACGAGCAGTACTTC.

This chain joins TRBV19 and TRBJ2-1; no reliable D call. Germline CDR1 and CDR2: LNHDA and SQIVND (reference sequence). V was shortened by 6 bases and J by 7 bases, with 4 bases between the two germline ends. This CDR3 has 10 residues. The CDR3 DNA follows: TGTGCCAGTAGAAGGAATGAGCAGTTCTTC. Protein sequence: CASRRNEQFF.

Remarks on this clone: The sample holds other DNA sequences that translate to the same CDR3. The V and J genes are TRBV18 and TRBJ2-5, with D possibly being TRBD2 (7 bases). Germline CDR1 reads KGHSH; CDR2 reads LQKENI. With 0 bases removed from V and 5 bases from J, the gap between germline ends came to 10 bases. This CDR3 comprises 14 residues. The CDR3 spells CASSPPGGLETQYF. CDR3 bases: TGTGCCAGCTCACCACCGGGGGGGCTGGAGACCCAGTACTTC.

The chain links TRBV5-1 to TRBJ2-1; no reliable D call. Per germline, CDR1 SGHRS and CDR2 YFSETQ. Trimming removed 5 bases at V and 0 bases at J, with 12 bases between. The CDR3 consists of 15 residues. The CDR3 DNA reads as TGCGCCAGCAGTACTTTTTCATCCTCCTACAATGAGCAGTTCTTC. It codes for CASSTFSSSYNEQFF.

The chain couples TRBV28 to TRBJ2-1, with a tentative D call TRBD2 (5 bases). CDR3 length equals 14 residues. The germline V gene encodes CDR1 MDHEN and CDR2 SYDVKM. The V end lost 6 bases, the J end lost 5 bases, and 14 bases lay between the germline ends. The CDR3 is CASSPPGINNEQFF. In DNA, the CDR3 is TGTGCCAGCAGCCCCCCCGGGATAAACAATGAGCAGTTCTTC. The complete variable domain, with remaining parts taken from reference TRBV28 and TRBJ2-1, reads DVKVTQSSRYLVKRTGEKVFLECVQDMDHENMFWYRQDPGLGLRLIYFSYDVKMKEKGDIPEGYSVSREKKERFSLILESASTNQTSMYLCASSPPGINNEQFFGPGTRLTVL.

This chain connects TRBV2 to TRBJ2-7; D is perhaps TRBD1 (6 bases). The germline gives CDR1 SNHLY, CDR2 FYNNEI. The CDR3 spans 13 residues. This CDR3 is CASRLTDRPTGNV. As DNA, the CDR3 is TGTGCCAGCAGACTAACCGACAGGCCCACCGGGAATGTC.

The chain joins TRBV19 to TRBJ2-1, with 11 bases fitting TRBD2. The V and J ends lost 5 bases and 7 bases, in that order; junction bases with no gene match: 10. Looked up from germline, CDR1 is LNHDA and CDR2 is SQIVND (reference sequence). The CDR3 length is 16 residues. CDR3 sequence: CASSPSGRFGLNEQFF. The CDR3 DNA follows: TGTGCCAGTAGTCCTAGCGGGAGGTTTGGGTTGAATGAGCAGTTCTTC.

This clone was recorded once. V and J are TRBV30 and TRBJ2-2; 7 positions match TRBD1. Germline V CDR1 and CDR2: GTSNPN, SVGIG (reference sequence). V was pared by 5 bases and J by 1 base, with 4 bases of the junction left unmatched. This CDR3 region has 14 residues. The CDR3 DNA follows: TGTGCCTGGGAAGGGGACAGGAACACCGGGGAGCTGTTTTTT. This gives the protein CAWEGDRNTGELFF.

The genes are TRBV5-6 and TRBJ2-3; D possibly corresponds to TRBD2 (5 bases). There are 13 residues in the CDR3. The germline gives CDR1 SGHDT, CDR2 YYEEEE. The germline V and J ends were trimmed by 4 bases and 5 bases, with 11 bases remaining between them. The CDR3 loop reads CASSRYRGDTQYF. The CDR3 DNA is TGTGCCAGCAGCCGATACCGGGGAGATACGCAGTATTTT. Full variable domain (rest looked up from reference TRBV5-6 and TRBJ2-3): DAGVTQSPTHLIKTRGQQVTLRCSPKSGHDTVSWYQQALGQGPQFIFQYYEEEERQRGNFPDRFSGHQFPNYSSELNVNALLLGDSALYLCASSRYRGDTQYFGPGTRLTVL.

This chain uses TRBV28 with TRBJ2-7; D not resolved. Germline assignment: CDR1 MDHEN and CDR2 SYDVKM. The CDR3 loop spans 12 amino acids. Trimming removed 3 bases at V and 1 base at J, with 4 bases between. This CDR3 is CASSLQSYEQYF. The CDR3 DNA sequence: TGTGCCAGCAGTTTGCAGTCCTACGAGCAGTACTTC.

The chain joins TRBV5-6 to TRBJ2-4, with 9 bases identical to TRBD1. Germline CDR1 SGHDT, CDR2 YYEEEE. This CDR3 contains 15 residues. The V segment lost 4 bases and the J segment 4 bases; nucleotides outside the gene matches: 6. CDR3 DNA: TGTGCCAGCAGCGTCACCGGGACAGGGAAAAACATTCAGTACTTC. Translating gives CASSVTGTGKNIQYF. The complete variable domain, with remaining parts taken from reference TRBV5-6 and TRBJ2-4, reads DAGVTQSPTHLIKTRGQQVTLRCSPKSGHDTVSWYQQALGQGPQFIFQYYEEEERQRGNFPDRFSGHQFPNYSSELNVNALLLGDSALYLCASSVTGTGKNIQYFGAGTRLSVL.

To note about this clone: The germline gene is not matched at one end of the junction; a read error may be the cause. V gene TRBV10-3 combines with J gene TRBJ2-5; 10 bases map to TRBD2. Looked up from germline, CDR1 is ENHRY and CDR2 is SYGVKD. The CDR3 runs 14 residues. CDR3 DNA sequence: TGTGCCATTAGTGGACTAGCGGATGGGGAGACCCAGTACTTC. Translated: CAISGLADGETQYF.

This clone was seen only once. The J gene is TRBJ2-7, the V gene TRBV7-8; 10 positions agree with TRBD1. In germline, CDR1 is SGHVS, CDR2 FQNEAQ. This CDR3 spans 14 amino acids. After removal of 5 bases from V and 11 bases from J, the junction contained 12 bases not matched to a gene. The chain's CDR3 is CASSTYGQGGIEYF. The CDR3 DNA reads TGTGCCAGCAGCACCTACGGACAGGGGGGGATTGAGTACTTC. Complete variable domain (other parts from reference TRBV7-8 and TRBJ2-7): GAGVSQSPRYKVAKRGQDVALRCDPISGHVSLFWYQQALGQGPEFLTYFQNEAQLDKSGLPSDRFFAERPEGSVSTLKIQRTQQEDSAVYLCASSTYGQGGIEYFGPGTRLTVT.

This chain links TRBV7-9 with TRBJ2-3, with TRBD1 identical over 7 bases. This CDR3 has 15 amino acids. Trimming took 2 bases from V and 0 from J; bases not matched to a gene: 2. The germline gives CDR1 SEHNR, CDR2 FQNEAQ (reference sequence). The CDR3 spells CASSLLGQSTDTQYF. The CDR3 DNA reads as TGTGCCAGCAGCTTACTGGGACAGAGCACAGATACGCAGTATTTT.